Listed below are T cell receptor beta chains from one sample, sequenced in a study of vaccination and CD4 T cells after COVID-19. One entry per CDR3 protein results from TCRdb running MiXCR on the PCR reads. The sample has 8,000 to 9,000 distinct CDR3 sequences; 59% are singletons. Their antigens remain unidentified. Sequences were obtained from CD4+ T cells from blood, cultured in vitro. These receptor sequences come from a human donor who had recovered from COVID-19. The conserved cysteine and the conserved F or W are not part of the CDR3 here. The order of the fields is clone size, V gene, J gene, CDR3 protein. Clone size is shown for a subset of rows, as once, few, many or a class of expanded clone.

abundance: NA; v_gene: TRBV28; j_gene: TRBJ1-2; CDR3aa: ASSSSIGGYT
abundance: NA; v_gene: TRBV7-2; j_gene: TRBJ1-5; CDR3aa: ASSFGQINQPQH
abundance: few; v_gene: TRBV20-1; j_gene: TRBJ1-6; CDR3aa: SARKGQGGSPLH
abundance: NA; v_gene: TRBV6-5; j_gene: TRBJ2-5; CDR3aa: ASSYSPGDPGTQY
abundance: NA; v_gene: TRBV20-1; j_gene: TRBJ2-7; CDR3aa: SGRKGTAYEQY
abundance: NA; v_gene: TRBV20-1; j_gene: TRBJ2-5; CDR3aa: SARGSGETQY
abundance: NA; v_gene: TRBV24-1; j_gene: TRBJ2-5; CDR3aa: ATSDLGRGQETQY
abundance: NA; v_gene: TRBV6-1; j_gene: TRBJ1-1; CDR3aa: ASRHRQGTTEAF
abundance: NA; v_gene: TRBV20-1; j_gene: TRBJ1-6; CDR3aa: SARDRGVAHSPLH
abundance: NA; v_gene: TRBV15; j_gene: TRBJ2-1; CDR3aa: ATSSDPTGGEQF
abundance: NA; v_gene: TRBV20-1; j_gene: TRBJ1-2; CDR3aa: SARSGPSYGYT
abundance: NA; v_gene: TRBV7-2; j_gene: TRBJ1-5; CDR3aa: ASSLMGNQPQH
abundance: NA; v_gene: TRBV20-1; j_gene: TRBJ2-7; CDR3aa: SANYEQY
abundance: NA; v_gene: TRBV6-4; j_gene: TRBJ1-1; CDR3aa: ASSEEGSTEAF
abundance: NA; v_gene: TRBV7-9; j_gene: TRBJ1-2; CDR3aa: ASSPGQGLYGYT
abundance: few; v_gene: TRBV20-1; j_gene: TRBJ1-5; CDR3aa: SAGGTTGNQPQH